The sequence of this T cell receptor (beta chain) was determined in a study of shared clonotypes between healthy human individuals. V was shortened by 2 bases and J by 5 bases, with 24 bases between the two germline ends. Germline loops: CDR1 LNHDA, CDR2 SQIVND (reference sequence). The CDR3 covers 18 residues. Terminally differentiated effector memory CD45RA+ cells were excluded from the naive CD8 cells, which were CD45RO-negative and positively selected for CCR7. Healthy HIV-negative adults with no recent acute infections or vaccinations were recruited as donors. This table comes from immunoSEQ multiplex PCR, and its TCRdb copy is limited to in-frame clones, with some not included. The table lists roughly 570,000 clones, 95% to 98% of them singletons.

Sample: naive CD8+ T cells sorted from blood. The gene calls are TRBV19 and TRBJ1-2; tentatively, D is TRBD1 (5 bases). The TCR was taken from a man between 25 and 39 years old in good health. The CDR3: CASSIRSRQSGIIYGYTF. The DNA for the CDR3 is TGTGCCAGTAGTATAAGGTCCCGACAGTCTGGGATTATTTATGGCTACACCTTC.